These 16 T cell receptor beta chains were all obtained from the same sample, sequenced in a study of OX40 agonist ivuxolimab in advanced cancers. The protocol was immunoSEQ multiplex PCR, while the TCRdb copy is restricted to in-frame clones and leaves out a portion. Of almost 70,000 clones listed, 80% to 85% are singletons. Sequencing used CD4+ or CD8+ T cells sorted from blood, obtained in a trial of the OX40 agonist ivuxolimab. Receptors were obtained from an adult with an advanced solid tumor such as melanoma, head and neck, liver or kidney cancer.

The rearrangement links TRBV11-2 to TRBJ1-3; 8 positions match TRBD1. Per the germline V gene, CDR1 is SGHAT and CDR2 is FQNNGV. Trimming cost V 5 bases and J 4 bases; bases outside gene matches: 7. This CDR3 region has 15 residues. This CDR3 reads CASSQDRGTGNTIYF. For the CDR3, the DNA is TGTGCCAGCAGCCAAGACAGGGGAACGGGAAACACCATATATTTT. Complete variable domain (other parts from reference TRBV11-2 and TRBJ1-3): EAGVAQSPRYKIIEKRQSVAFWCNPISGHATLYWYQQILGQGPKLLIQFQNNGVVDDSQLPKDRFSAERLKGVDSTLKIQPAKLEDSAVYLCASSQDRGTGNTIYFGEGSWLTVV.

This rearrangement joins TRBV29-1 to TRBJ1-5, with D uncertain. This CDR3 is 13 amino acids long. With 3 bases removed from V and 6 bases from J, the gap between germline ends came to 12 bases. Germline V gene lookup returns CDR1 SQVTM and CDR2 ANQGSEA. The CDR3 sequence: CSVETRKGQPQHF. The CDR3 DNA reads as TGCAGCGTTGAGACGAGAAAAGGTCAGCCCCAGCATTTT.

The rearrangement links TRBV18 to TRBJ2-4, with a possible D match to TRBD1 (5 bases). This CDR3 spans 16 amino acids. V lost 7 bases to trimming and J lost 0 bases, with 16 bases between them. Germline-derived CDR1 and CDR2 are KGHSH and LQKENI. CDR3 sequence: CASLADSLRAKNIQYF. In DNA form, the CDR3 reads TGTGCCAGCTTAGCTGACAGCCTGAGAGCCAAAAACATTCAGTACTTC.

The rearrangement links TRBV11-2 to TRBJ1-1; TRBD1 agrees at 7 bases. From germline, CDR1 is SGHAT and CDR2 FQNNGV. This CDR3 spans 14 amino acids. V lost 1 base to trimming and J lost 2 bases; unmatched junction nucleotides: 1. The CDR3 here is CASSLGDSNTEAFF. CDR3 sequence (DNA): TGTGCCAGCAGCTTAGGGGACAGCAACACTGAAGCTTTCTTT. Combining the CDR3 with reference TRBV11-2 and TRBJ1-1 gives the whole variable domain EAGVAQSPRYKIIEKRQSVAFWCNPISGHATLYWYQQILGQGPKLLIQFQNNGVVDDSQLPKDRFSAERLKGVDSTLKIQPAKLEDSAVYLCASSLGDSNTEAFFGQGTRLTVV.

This clone was found a few times. The V gene is TRBV6-1, the J gene TRBJ1-1, with D perhaps matching TRBD1 (5 bases). Trimming took 5 bases from V and 3 from J, leaving 10 bases between them. Germline V gene sequence: CDR1 MNHNS, CDR2 SASEGT. CDR3 length: 13 residues. The CDR3 protein is CASSHLTDTEAFF. CDR3 DNA sequence: TGTGCCAGCAGTCACCTGACAGACACTGAAGCTTTCTTT.

V is TRBV6-1 and J is TRBJ2-7, with D uncertain. The CDR3 has 13 amino acids. Germline CDR1 reads MNHNS; CDR2 reads SASEGT. Trimming removed 7 bases at V and 9 bases at J, with 19 bases between. CDR3 bases: TGTGCCAGCAATCCCGAGGTATTGGCCATGCAGTACTTC. Translating gives CASNPEVLAMQYF.

This clone was detected once. V usage is TRBV30 and J usage is TRBJ1-5, with TRBD1 matching over 9 bases. Germline CDR1 is GTSNPN and CDR2 is SVGIG (reference sequence). The CDR3 is 17 residues long. Unmatched junction bases numbered 11, after V lost 2 bases and J lost 3 bases. DNA for the CDR3: TGTGCCTGGAGTATACGAAAGGACAGGGGATTCAATCAGCCCCAGCATTTT. Translating gives CAWSIRKDRGFNQPQHF.

A word on this clone: Other nucleotide sequences in the sample specify the same CDR3. This chain joins TRBV5-1 and TRBJ2-1, with D unclear. Germline-derived CDR1 and CDR2 are SGHRS and YFSETQ. The CDR3 is 14 amino acids. The ends were cut back, 2 bases at V and 3 bases at J, with 9 bases in the middle. The CDR3 DNA sequence: TGCGCCAGCAGCTTCTCTAGGGTCTACAATGAGCAGTTCTTC. This gives the protein CASSFSRVYNEQFF.

This clone was seen just once. Other DNA sequences in this sample translate to the same CDR3. The rearrangement links TRBV18 to TRBJ1-5; no firm D call. The CDR3 is 14 amino acids. Trimming removed 3 bases from V and 0 bases from J, with 6 bases in between. In germline, CDR1 is KGHSH, CDR2 LQKENI. DNA for the CDR3: TGTGCCAGCTCACCCACGGATAGCAATCAGCCCCAGCATTTT. Protein: CASSPTDSNQPQHF.

The chain recombines TRBV11-2 with TRBJ2-3, with 8 bases lining up with TRBD2. The CDR3 loop spans 16 amino acids. The trim removed 1 base at V and 1 base at J, leaving 4 bases unmatched. CDR1 and CDR2 from the germline V gene are SGHAT and FQNNGV. The CDR3 region is CASSLGSGVGTDTQYF. CDR3 DNA: TGTGCCAGCAGCTTAGGTAGCGGGGTTGGCACAGATACGCAGTATTTT.

V usage is TRBV5-4 and J usage is TRBJ1-2; D is perhaps TRBD1 (6 bases). The CDR3 totals 14 residues. Trimming left V 4 bases short and J 7 bases short, with 17 bases between. Germline V gene sequence: CDR1 SGHNT, CDR2 YYREEE (reference sequence). As DNA, the CDR3 is TGTGCCAGCAGCGGGACCACAGGGACGGGTGGCTACACCTTC. Translating it yields CASSGTTGTGGYTF.

The rearrangement links TRBV29-1 to TRBJ1-5, with a possible D match to TRBD1 (5 bases). V lost 4 bases and J 4 bases, leaving 8 bases between the germline ends. CDR1 is SQVTM, CDR2 ANQGSEA, per germline. This CDR3 comprises 12 residues. This chain's CDR3 is CSVAEGNQPQHF. For the CDR3, the DNA is TGCAGCGTTGCAGAGGGGAATCAGCCCCAGCATTTT.

The chain recombines TRBV5-1 with TRBJ1-1; tentative D call: TRBD1 (5 bases). Germline loops: CDR1 SGHRS, CDR2 YFSETQ. Trimming pared 4 bases from V and 4 bases from J, leaving 17 bases between. CDR3 size: 15 residues. CDR3 residues: CASSPGEGVSTEAFF. As DNA, the CDR3 is TGCGCCAGCAGCCCCGGTGAAGGGGTAAGCACTGAAGCTTTCTTT.

V is TRBV11-2 and J is TRBJ1-2, with D maybe TRBD1 (5 bases). V lost 7 bases and J lost 4, with 16 bases in between. The CDR3 runs 14 residues. Germline V gene sequence: CDR1 SGHAT, CDR2 FQNNGV. The CDR3 region is CASNSAGTRYGYTF. The CDR3 nucleotides are TGTGCCAGCAACTCCGCAGGGACGCGCTATGGCTACACCTTC.

The chain couples TRBV10-2 to TRBJ2-2, with 10 bases lining up with TRBD2. This CDR3 is built from 19 residues. Trimming took 5 bases from V and 0 from J; bases not matched to a gene: 12. CDR1 is WSHSY and CDR2 is SAAADI in the germline V gene. CDR3 protein: CASSPTAGGPLANTGELFF. The CDR3 DNA is TGCGCCAGCAGTCCCACAGCGGGAGGGCCCTTAGCGAACACCGGGGAGCTGTTTTTT.

The chain uses TRBV28 and TRBJ2-5, with TRBD1 matching over 8 bases. The trim removed 5 bases at V and 5 bases at J, leaving 7 bases unmatched. Germline CDR1 and CDR2: MDHEN and SYDVKM. The CDR3 consists of 14 residues. In DNA, the CDR3 is TGTGCCAGCAGTCCCAGACAGGGGAGGGAGACCCAGTACTTC. Protein sequence: CASSPRQGRETQYF.